These 2 T cell receptor beta chains were all obtained from the same sample, sequenced in a study of blood T cell repertoires in COVID-19. The repertoire was sequenced with immunoSEQ multiplex PCR; TCRdb's copy has only in-frame clones and lacks some. The table shows under 250,000 clones, with about 86% occurring only once. Input material: peripheral blood. These receptors originate from a woman aged 45-60 years with acute or convalescent COVID-19.

The chain uses TRBV30 and TRBJ2-5; 7 nucleotides line up with TRBD1. Germline V gives CDR1 GTSNPN, CDR2 SVGIG (reference sequence). This CDR3 has 12 residues. The trim removed 4 bases at V and 4 bases at J, leaving 3 bases unmatched. The CDR3 DNA sequence: TGTGCCTGGAACAGACAGGGAGAGACCCAGTACTTC. Translation: CAWNRQGETQYF.

The chain is built from TRBV28 and TRBJ2-3; D is possibly TRBD1 (6 bases). V dropped 7 bases and J dropped 9 bases, with 29 bases sitting between them. The germline V gene has CDR1 MDHEN and CDR2 SYDVKM. The CDR3 is 17 residues long. CDR3 bases: TGTGCCAGCACCCCCACCCCGGGGACAACCCACCGGTGGACGCAGTATTTT. Its translation: CASTPTPGTTHRWTQYF.